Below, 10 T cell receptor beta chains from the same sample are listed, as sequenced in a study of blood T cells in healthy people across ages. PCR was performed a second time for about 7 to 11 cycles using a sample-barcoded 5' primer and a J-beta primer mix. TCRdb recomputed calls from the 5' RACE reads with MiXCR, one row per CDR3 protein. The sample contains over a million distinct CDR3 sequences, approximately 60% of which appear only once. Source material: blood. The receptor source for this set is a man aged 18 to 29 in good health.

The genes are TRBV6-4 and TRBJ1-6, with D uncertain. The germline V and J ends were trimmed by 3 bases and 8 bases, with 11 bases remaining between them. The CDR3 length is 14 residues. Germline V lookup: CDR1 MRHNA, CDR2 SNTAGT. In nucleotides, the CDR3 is TGTGCCAGCAGTGAGAGAGTCGGGGATTCACCCCTCCACTTT. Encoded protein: CASSERVGDSPLHF.

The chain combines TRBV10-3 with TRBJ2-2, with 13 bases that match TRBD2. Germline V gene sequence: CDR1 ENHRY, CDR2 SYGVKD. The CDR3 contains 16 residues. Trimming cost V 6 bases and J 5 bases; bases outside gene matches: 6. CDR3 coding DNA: TGTGCCATCAGCCCCGGGACTAGCGGGGTGACCGGGGAGCTGTTTTTT. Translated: CAISPGTSGVTGELFF.

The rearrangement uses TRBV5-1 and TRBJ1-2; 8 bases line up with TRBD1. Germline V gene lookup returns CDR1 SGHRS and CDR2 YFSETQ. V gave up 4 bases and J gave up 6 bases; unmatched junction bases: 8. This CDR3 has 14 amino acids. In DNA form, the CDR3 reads TGCGCCAGCAGCCTGGACAGGGTGGGCAATGGCTACACCTTC. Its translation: CASSLDRVGNGYTF.

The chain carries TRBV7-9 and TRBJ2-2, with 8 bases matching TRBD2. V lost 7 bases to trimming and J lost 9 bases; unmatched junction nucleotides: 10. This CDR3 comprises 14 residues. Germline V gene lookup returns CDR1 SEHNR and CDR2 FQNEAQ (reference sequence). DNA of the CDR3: TGTGCCAGCAACGACCGGACTAGCTTCCGGGAGCTGTTTTTT. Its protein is CASNDRTSFRELFF.

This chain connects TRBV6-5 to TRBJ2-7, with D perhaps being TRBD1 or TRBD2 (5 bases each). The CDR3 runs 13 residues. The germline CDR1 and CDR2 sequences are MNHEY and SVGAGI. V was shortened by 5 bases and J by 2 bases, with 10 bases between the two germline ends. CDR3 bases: TGTGCCAGCAGTAACGGGGCCGCCTACGAGCAGTACTTC. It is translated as CASSNGAAYEQYF.

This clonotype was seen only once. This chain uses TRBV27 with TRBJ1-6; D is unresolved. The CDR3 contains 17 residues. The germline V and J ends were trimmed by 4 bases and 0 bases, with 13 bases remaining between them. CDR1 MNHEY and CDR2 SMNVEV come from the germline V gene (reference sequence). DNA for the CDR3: TGTGCCAGCAGTTGGGTACGGACCAGCTCCTATAATTCACCCCTCCACTTT. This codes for CASSWVRTSSYNSPLHF.

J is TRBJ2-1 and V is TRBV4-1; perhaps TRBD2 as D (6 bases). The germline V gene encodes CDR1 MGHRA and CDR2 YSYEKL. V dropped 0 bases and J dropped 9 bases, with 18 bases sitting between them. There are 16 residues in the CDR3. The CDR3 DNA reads TGCGCCAGCAGCCAAGATAGAGGGTCGGGACTTATTGAGCAGTTCTTC. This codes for CASSQDRGSGLIEQFF.

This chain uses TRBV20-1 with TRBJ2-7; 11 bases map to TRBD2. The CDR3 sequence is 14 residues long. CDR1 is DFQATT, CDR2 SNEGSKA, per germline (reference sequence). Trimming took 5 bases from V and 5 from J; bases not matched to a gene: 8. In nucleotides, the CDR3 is TGCAGTGCTGCCTGGGCTAGCGGGAGGCACGAGCAGTACTTC. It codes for CSAAWASGRHEQYF.

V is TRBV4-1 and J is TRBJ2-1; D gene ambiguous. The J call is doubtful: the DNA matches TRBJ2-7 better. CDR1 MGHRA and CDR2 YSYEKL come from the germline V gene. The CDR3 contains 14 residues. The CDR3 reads CASSQGPPYNEQYF. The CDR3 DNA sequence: TGCGCCAGCAGCCAAGGACCACCCTACAATGAGCAGTACTTC.

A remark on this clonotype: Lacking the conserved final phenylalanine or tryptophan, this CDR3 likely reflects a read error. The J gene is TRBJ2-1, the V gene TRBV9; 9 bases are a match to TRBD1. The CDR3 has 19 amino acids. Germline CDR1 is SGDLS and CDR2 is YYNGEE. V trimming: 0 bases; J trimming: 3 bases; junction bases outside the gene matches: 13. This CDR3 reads CASSVVRTRGDRDYNEQFL. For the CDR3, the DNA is TGTGCCAGCAGCGTAGTTCGGACCCGGGGGGACAGGGACTACAATGAGCAGTTCTTA.